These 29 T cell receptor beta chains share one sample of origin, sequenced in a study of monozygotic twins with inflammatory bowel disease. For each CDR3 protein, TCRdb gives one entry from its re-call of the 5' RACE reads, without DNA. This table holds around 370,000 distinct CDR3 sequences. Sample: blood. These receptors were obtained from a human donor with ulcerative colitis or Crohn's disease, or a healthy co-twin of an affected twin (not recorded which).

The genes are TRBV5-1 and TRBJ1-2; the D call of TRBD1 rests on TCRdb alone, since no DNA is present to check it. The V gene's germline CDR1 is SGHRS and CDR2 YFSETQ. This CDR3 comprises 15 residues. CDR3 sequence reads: CASSPLTGANYGYTF.

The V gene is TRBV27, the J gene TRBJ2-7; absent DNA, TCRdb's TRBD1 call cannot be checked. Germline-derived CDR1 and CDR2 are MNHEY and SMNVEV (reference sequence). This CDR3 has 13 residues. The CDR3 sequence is CASSLVTGDEQYF.

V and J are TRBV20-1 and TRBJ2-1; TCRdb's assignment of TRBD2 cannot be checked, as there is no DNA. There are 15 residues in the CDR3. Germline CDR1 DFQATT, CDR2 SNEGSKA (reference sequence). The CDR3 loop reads CSARDKAGGMVEQFF.

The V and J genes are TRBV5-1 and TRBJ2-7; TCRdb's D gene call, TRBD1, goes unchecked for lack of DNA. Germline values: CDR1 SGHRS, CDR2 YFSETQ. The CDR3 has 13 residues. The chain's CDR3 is CASNRGPAYEQYF.

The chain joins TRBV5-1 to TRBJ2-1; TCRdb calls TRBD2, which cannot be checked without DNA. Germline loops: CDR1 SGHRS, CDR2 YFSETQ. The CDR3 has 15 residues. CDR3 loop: CASSITGLAGNEQFF.

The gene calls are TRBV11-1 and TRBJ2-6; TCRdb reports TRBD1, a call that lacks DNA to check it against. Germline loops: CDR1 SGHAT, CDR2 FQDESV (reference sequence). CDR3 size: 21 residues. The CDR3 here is CASSPWTGGPQLYSGANVLTF. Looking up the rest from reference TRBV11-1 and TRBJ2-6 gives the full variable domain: EAEVAQSPRYKITEKSQAVAFWCDPISGHATLYWYRQILGQGPELLVQFQDESVVDDSQLPKDRFSAERLKGVDSTLKIQPAELGDSAMYLCASSPWTGGPQLYSGANVLTFGAGSRLTVL.

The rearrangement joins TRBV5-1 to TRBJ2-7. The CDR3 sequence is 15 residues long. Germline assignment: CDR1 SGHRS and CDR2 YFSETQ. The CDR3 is CASSLDVSPPYEQYF.

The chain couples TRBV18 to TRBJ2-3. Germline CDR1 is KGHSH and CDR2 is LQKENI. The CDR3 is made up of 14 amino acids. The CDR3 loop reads CASSRQGEEDTQYF.

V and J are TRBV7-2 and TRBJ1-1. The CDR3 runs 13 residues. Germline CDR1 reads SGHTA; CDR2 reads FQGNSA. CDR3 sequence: CASSRLLNTEAFF.

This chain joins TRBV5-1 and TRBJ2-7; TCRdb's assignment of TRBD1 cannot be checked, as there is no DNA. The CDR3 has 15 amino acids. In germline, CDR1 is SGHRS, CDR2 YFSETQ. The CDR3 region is CASSFGAGAAYEQYF.

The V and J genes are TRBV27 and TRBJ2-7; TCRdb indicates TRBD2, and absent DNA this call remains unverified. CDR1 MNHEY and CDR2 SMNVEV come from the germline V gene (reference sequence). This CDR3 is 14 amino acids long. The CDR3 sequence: CASSLAGIAYEQYF.

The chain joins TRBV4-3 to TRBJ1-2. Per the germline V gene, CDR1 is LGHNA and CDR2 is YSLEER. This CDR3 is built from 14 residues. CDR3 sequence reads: CASSQERFIWGYTF.

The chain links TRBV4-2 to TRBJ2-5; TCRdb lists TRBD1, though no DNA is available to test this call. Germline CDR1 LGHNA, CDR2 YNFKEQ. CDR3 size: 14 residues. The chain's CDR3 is CASSQGQGCETQYF.

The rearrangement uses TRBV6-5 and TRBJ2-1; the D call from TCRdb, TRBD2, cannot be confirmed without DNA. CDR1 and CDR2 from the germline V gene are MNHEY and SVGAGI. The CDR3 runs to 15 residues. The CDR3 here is CASISGTSAYNEQFF.

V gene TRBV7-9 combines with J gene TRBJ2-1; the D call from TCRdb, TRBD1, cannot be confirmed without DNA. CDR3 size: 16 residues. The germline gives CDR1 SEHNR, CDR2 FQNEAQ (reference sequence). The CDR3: CASSSGSGGGIDEQFF.

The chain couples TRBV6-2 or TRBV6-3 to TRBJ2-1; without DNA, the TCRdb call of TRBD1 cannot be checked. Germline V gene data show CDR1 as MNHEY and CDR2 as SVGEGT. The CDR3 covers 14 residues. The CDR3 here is CASAPGQDYNEQFF.

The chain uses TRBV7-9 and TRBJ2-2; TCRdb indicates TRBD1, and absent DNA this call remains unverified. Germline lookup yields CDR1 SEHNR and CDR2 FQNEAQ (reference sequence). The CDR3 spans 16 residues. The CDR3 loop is CASSPPDREFPGELFF.

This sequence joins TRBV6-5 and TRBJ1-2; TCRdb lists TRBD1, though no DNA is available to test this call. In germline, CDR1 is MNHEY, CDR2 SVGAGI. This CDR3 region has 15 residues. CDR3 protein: CASRFSLGTGSGYTF.

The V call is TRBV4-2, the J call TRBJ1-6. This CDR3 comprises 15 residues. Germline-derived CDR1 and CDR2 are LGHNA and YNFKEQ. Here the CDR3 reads CASSQEASRNSPLHF.

CDR3 region: CSAEGLAGKSTDTQYF. The V gene is TRBV20-1, the J gene TRBJ2-3; TCRdb indicates TRBD2, and absent DNA this call remains unverified. This CDR3 has 16 residues. Germline CDR1 reads DFQATT; CDR2 reads SNEGSKA (reference sequence).

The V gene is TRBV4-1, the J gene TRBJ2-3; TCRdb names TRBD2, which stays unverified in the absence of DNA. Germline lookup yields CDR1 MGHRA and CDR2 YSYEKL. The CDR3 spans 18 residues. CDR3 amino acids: CASSQGQGQRRGTDTQYF.

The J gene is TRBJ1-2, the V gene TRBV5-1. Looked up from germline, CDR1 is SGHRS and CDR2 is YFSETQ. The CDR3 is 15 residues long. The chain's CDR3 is CASNQDGTNYYGYTF.

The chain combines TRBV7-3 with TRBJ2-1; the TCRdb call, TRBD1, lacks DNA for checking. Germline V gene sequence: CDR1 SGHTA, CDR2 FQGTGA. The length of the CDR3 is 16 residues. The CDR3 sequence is CASTQLRGSRYNEQFF. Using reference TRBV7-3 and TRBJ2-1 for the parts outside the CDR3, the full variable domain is GAGVSQTPSNKVTEKGKYVELRCDPISGHTALYWYRQSLGQGPEFLIYFQGTGAADDSGLPNDRFFAVRPEGSVSTLKIQRTERGDSAVYLCASTQLRGSRYNEQFFGPGTRLTVL.

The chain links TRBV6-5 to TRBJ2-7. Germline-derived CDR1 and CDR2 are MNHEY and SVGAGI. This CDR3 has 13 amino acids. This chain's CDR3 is CASSYSISYEQYF.

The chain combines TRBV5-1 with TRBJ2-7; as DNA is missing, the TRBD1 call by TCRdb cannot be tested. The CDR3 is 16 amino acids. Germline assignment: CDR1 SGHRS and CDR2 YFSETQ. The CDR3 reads CASSIDRGPSSYEQYF.

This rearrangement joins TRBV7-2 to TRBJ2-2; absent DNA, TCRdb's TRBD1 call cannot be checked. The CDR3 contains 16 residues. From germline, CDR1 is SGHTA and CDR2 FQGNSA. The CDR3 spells CASSLGWGGRTGELFF.

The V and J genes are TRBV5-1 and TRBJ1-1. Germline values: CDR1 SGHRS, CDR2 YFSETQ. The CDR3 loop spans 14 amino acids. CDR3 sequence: CASSLANGGAEAFF.

Here the CDR3 reads CSARGRQQPTTIYF. The rearrangement joins TRBV20-1 to TRBJ1-3; the D call from TCRdb, TRBD1, cannot be confirmed without DNA. This CDR3 is 14 amino acids long. Looked up from germline, CDR1 is DFQATT and CDR2 is SNEGSKA (reference sequence).

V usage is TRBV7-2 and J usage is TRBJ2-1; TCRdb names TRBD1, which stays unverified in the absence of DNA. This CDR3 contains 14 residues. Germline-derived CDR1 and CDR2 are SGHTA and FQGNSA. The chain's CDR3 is CASSPGGLLGEQFF.